The 16 T cell receptor beta chains given below trace back to one sample, sequenced in a study of tumor-infiltrating lymphocytes in localized non-small cell lung cancer. Generated by immunoSEQ multiplex PCR, the TCRdb table keeps only in-frame clones and is missing some. The sample holds fewer than 12,000 clones, roughly 60% seen once. Input material: lung tumor tissue. These TCRs come from a human donor with non-small cell lung cancer.

This clone was seen a few times. V gene TRBV18 combines with J gene TRBJ2-1; a weak D match, TRBD1 (5 bases). Per the germline V gene, CDR1 is KGHSH and CDR2 is LQKENI. V dropped 1 base and J dropped 0 bases, with 7 bases sitting between them. The CDR3 spans 15 residues. CDR3 DNA sequence: TGTGCCAGCTCACCACAGGGGTACTCCTACAATGAGCAGTTCTTC. Its protein product is CASSPQGYSYNEQFF.

This chain uses TRBV5-6 with TRBJ2-7; 10 nucleotides line up with TRBD1. Trimming took 4 bases from V and 0 from J; bases not matched to a gene: 7. CDR3 length: 16 residues. Looked up from germline, CDR1 is SGHDT and CDR2 is YYEEEE. The CDR3 nucleotides are TGTGCCAGCAGCCTATCTGGGACAGGGGTCTCCTACGAGCAGTACTTC. This codes for CASSLSGTGVSYEQYF.

The chain links TRBV7-9 to TRBJ1-4; perhaps TRBD1 as D (5 bases). V lost 7 bases and J 7 bases, leaving 16 bases between the germline ends. Looked up from germline, CDR1 is SEHNR and CDR2 is FQNEAQ (reference sequence). CDR3 length equals 14 residues. The CDR3 is CASTEQGSGEKLFF. The CDR3 DNA sequence: TGTGCCAGCACCGAGCAGGGAAGCGGTGAAAAACTGTTTTTT.

The chain links TRBV29-1 to TRBJ2-1; D not resolved. There are 14 residues in the CDR3. The V gene lost 4 bases and the J gene lost 0 bases, with 10 bases spanning the gap. Germline CDR1 and CDR2: SQVTM and ANQGSEA. CDR3 amino acids: CSVVPDTSYNEQFF. CDR3 nucleotide sequence: TGCAGCGTTGTACCGGATACCTCCTACAATGAGCAGTTCTTC.

The chain is built from TRBV4-3 and TRBJ1-1; D is possibly TRBD1 (5 bases). V gave up 0 bases and J gave up 0 bases, with 11 bases separating them. This CDR3 is built from 16 residues. Germline V gives CDR1 LGHNA, CDR2 YSLEER. CDR3 residues: CASSQDPRQMNTEAFF. Here the CDR3 DNA reads TGCGCCAGCAGCCAAGATCCGCGACAGATGAACACTGAAGCTTTCTTT.

V is TRBV5-6 and J is TRBJ1-2, with a tentative D call TRBD1 (6 bases). The germline V gene has CDR1 SGHDT and CDR2 YYEEEE. V was trimmed by 2 bases and J by 4 bases, leaving 12 bases between them. The CDR3 has 14 residues. The CDR3 DNA is TGTGCCAGCAGCTTACTACAGGGAGGCTATGGCTACACCTTC. The encoded protein is CASSLLQGGYGYTF.

The chain recombines TRBV4-3 with TRBJ2-7; 7 nucleotides line up with TRBD1. CDR1 is LGHNA and CDR2 is YSLEER in the germline V gene. The CDR3 has 16 amino acids. With V trimmed by 6 bases and J by 7 bases, 18 bases remained unmatched. The CDR3 region has the DNA TGCGCCAGCAGTCAAAATTGGCTCGAGGGGGCCCCTGAGCAGTACTTC. Translating it yields CASSQNWLEGAPEQYF.

The V gene is TRBV7-2, the J gene TRBJ2-7; D not resolved. This CDR3 spans 13 amino acids. Trimming took off 5 bases at V and 0 bases at J, with 8 bases between the two ends. The germline gives CDR1 SGHTA, CDR2 FQGNSA. CDR3 loop: CASSQDPSYEQYF. The CDR3 region has the DNA TGTGCCAGCAGCCAGGACCCCTCCTACGAGCAGTACTTC.

The chain couples TRBV19 to TRBJ1-1, with a weak D call TRBD1 (6 bases). Trimming took 2 bases from V and 0 from J, leaving 10 bases between them. The CDR3 loop spans 15 amino acids. Germline CDR1 and CDR2: LNHDA and SQIVND (reference sequence). CDR3 in DNA: TGTGCCAGTAGTATACACCCAGGGGTGAACACTGAAGCTTTCTTT. The encoded protein is CASSIHPGVNTEAFF. Using reference TRBV19 and TRBJ1-1 for the parts outside the CDR3, the full variable domain is DGGITQSPKYLFRKEGQNVTLSCEQNLNHDAMYWYRQDPGQGLRLIYYSQIVNDFQKGDIAEGYSVSREKKESFPLTVTSAQKNPTAFYLCASSIHPGVNTEAFFGQGTRLTVV.

The V gene is TRBV6-6, the J gene TRBJ2-1; D may be TRBD1 or TRBD2 (6 bases each). V was clipped by 2 bases and J by 8 bases, with 13 bases between them. The CDR3 contains 14 residues. CDR1 MNHNY and CDR2 SVGAGI come from the germline V gene (reference sequence). CDR3 nucleotide sequence: TGTGCCAGCAGTTACCCGGGGGCGGTGGATGAGCAGTTCTTC. Translated, it gives CASSYPGAVDEQFF.

The gene calls are TRBV11-2 and TRBJ1-5; D is uncertain. The CDR3 extends over 15 amino acids. Trimming left V 1 base short and J 3 bases short, with 10 bases between. Germline loops: CDR1 SGHAT, CDR2 FQNNGV. The CDR3: CASSLGQAPNQPQHF. CDR3 nucleotide sequence: TGTGCCAGCAGCTTAGGGCAGGCTCCCAATCAGCCCCAGCATTTT. Based on the CDR3 plus reference TRBV11-2 and TRBJ1-5, the full variable domain is EAGVAQSPRYKIIEKRQSVAFWCNPISGHATLYWYQQILGQGPKLLIQFQNNGVVDDSQLPKDRFSAERLKGVDSTLKIQPAKLEDSAVYLCASSLGQAPNQPQHFGDGTRLSIL.

The V call is TRBV5-1, the J call TRBJ2-7; 8 positions match TRBD2. CDR3 length: 16 residues. With 2 bases clipped from V and 5 bases from J, the junction kept 12 bases outside the gene matches. Germline lookup yields CDR1 SGHRS and CDR2 YFSETQ. The CDR3 region is CASSFSVGLASHEQYF. CDR3 coding DNA: TGCGCCAGCAGCTTTAGTGTTGGACTAGCTTCCCACGAGCAGTACTTC.

This chain uses TRBV30 with TRBJ1-4, with D possibly matching TRBD1 (6 bases). The CDR3 covers 15 residues. Trimming stripped 3 bases from V and 3 bases from J, with 14 bases between. CDR1 GTSNPN and CDR2 SVGIG come from the germline V gene (reference sequence). The CDR3 here is CAWRKNRAANEKLFF. Written as DNA, the CDR3 is TGTGCCTGGAGGAAGAACAGGGCTGCTAATGAAAAACTGTTTTTT.

This clone has only a few counts. The J gene is TRBJ2-1, the V gene TRBV5-1; 8 positions match TRBD1. The V gene end was trimmed by 2 bases and the J gene end by 5 bases; junction bases not matched to a gene: 6. CDR1 SGHRS and CDR2 YFSETQ come from the germline V gene. This CDR3 comprises 15 residues. This CDR3 is CASSFRTGFDNEQFF. CDR3 nucleotide sequence: TGCGCCAGCAGCTTTAGGACAGGGTTCGACAATGAGCAGTTCTTC.

The gene calls are TRBV30 and TRBJ2-7; D unclear. Looked up from germline, CDR1 is GTSNPN and CDR2 is SVGIG (reference sequence). The CDR3 runs 16 residues. V was cut by 2 bases and J by 3 bases, with 20 bases left in between. CDR3 in DNA: TGTGCCTGGAGTTCAAAACTCGGAGCGCCGCACTACGAGCAGTACTTC. Translating gives CAWSSKLGAPHYEQYF.

The gene calls are TRBV7-9 and TRBJ2-5; 10 bases map to TRBD1. The length of the CDR3 is 13 residues. Trimming took 5 bases from V and 7 from J; bases not matched to a gene: 4. Germline CDR1 reads SEHNR; CDR2 reads FQNEAQ (reference sequence). DNA of the CDR3: TGTGCCAGCAGCCCTGGACAGGGGGTGACCCAGTACTTC. It encodes CASSPGQGVTQYF.